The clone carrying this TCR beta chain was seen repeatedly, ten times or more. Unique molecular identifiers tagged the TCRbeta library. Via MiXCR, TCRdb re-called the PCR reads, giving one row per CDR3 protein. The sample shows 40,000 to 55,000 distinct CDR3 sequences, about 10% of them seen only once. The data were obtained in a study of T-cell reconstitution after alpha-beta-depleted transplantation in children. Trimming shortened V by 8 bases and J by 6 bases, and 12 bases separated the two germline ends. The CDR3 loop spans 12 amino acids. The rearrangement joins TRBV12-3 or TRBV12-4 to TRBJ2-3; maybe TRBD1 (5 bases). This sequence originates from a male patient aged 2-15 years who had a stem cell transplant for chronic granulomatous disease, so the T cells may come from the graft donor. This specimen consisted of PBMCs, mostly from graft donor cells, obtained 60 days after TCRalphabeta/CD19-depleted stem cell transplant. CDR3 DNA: TGTGCCAGCTCCCTACAGGCTGATACGCAGTATTTT. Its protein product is CASSLQADTQYF.